This TCR beta chain was recorded in a study of cytomegalovirus exposure and HLA in healthy donors. Overall study findings and caveats: The majority of TCR sequences were rare, yet some public TCRs appeared in many donors. High specificity and sensitivity for cytomegalovirus status were reported for the classifier. The study flagged some 170 TCR beta chains as cytomegalovirus-associated.

To note about this clone: Its target is unknown. One end of the junction varies from germline; a read error may be responsible.

Data came from immunoSEQ multiplex PCR; TCRdb stores just in-frame clones and leaves some out. The profile shows approximately 65,000 clones, about 91% of them singletons. This CDR3 contains 15 residues. The germline CDR1 and CDR2 sequences are MGHDK and SYGVNS. The receptor comes from a man aged 18 to 29 in good health and CMV-seronegative. Material: PBMCs. The chain recombines TRBV25-1 with TRBJ2-2; the match to TRBD2 covers 8 bases. Here the CDR3 DNA reads TGTGCCAGCAGTCGAAGCGGGAGTGGACACCGGGGAGCTGTTTTT. Residues: CASSRSGSGHRGAVF.